The 10 T cell receptor beta chains listed next were all sequenced from one sample in a study of CD8+ T cells in alopecia areata. RNA was isolated and reverse transcribed to cDNA, the sequencing template. Sequencing was performed with immunoSEQ multiplex PCR; in TCRdb, only in-frame clones are kept and a portion is missing. Singletons are absent from the sample, which has more than 250,000 clones. A sort of pooled cutaneous lymph node cells used CD4, CD8alpha, NKG2D, NKG2ACE and other stains. The sample was CD4+ T cells sorted from a lymph node. These receptors were taken from a C3H/HeJ mouse with alopecia areata. MHC haplotype of the mouse line: H2-k.

This clone was seen more than once but under ten times. Gene names are mouse gene names. The read halts 4 residues ahead of the CDR3 end, with the missing end drawn from the germline J gene. This chain connects TRBV5 to TRBJ2-3; perhaps TRBD2 as D (6 bases). Germline V CDR1 and CDR2: LGHNA, YNLKQL (reference sequence). Trimming stripped 6 bases from V and 0 bases from J, with 13 bases between. The CDR3 loop spans 15 amino acids. The CDR3 here is CASSVLGSSAETLYF. The part of the CDR3 DNA that was read is TGTGCCAGCAGTGTCCTGGGGTCTAGTGCAGAA.

This clone was seen only a few times. Genes and germline come from the mouse. The read comes to an end 4 residues before the CDR3 does, leaving the germline J gene to fill in the end. Other nucleotide sequences in the sample specify the same CDR3. The chain combines TRBV13-3 with TRBJ2-7, with 8 bases that match TRBD1. The trim removed 6 bases at V and 0 bases at J, leaving 2 bases unmatched. The germline gives CDR1 NNHDY, CDR2 SYVADS. The CDR3 loop spans 13 amino acids. The CDR3 sequence: CASTTGGSYEQYF. Incomplete CDR3 DNA: TGTGCCAGCACCACAGGGGGCTCCTAT.

This clone was found a few times. Genes and germline are mouse. The observed sequence ends 4 residues before the CDR3 terminus, with the missing tail filled in from the germline J gene. The chain carries TRBV19 and TRBJ1-2; maybe TRBD1 (6 bases). This CDR3 has 13 amino acids. V was cut by 2 bases and J by 3 bases, with 8 bases left in between. CDR1 is FNHDT and CDR2 is SITEND in the germline V gene (reference sequence). The chain's CDR3 is CASSMGGHSDYTF. Incomplete CDR3 DNA: TGTGCCAGCAGTATGGGGGGCCACTCC.

This clone occurred a few times. Each gene name is a mouse one. The read falls 4 residues short of the CDR3 end, and the missing part is taken from the germline J gene. V and J are TRBV13-3 and TRBJ2-7; 11 bases fit TRBD2. Per the germline V gene, CDR1 is NNHDY and CDR2 is SYVADS. This CDR3 comprises 15 residues. The chain's CDR3 is CASSDSRDWGYEQYF. Incomplete CDR3 DNA: TGTGCCAGCAGTGACTCCCGGGACTGGGGGTAT.

Comment on this clone: Mouse gene names and germline throughout. Sequencing ends 4 residues short of the CDR3 end; the germline J gene provides the rest. The rearrangement links TRBV29 to TRBJ1-2, with 11 bases matching TRBD1. The CDR3 totals 12 residues. In germline, CDR1 is MSHET, CDR2 SYDVDS. The CDR3 DNA, read in part, is TGTGCTAGCAGGGACAGGGGGCCC. This translates into CASRDRGP. The complete CDR3 reads CASRDRGPDYTF.

There are a few counts of this clone. Gene names are mouse gene names. The CDR3 end falls 4 residues outside the read, so it is completed with the germline J gene. V and J are TRBV5 and TRBJ2-4, with TRBD2 identical over 14 bases. CDR1 LGHNA and CDR2 YNLKQL come from the germline V gene (reference sequence). J was trimmed by 2 bases and V by 0 bases; bases with no gene match: 10. The CDR3 loop spans 20 amino acids. The CDR3 sequence: CASSQDPPGLGGRIQNTLYF. The covered CDR3 bases are TGTGCCAGCAGCCAAGATCCCCCGGGACTGGGGGGGCGCATTCAAAAC.

A few counts support this clone. The genes are named according to mouse. The CDR3 end lies 4 residues beyond the end of the read and is filled in from the germline J gene. In the same sample, other DNA sequences code for this CDR3. The chain has TRBV13-2 and TRBJ1-1, with a weak D call TRBD1 (5 bases). The germline V gene has CDR1 NNHNN and CDR2 SYGAGS (reference sequence). This CDR3 spans 12 amino acids. The sequenced CDR3 bases are TGTGCCAGCGGTGATCGACAGACA. This gives the protein CASGDRQT. Given in full, the CDR3 is CASGDRQTEVFF.

Regarding this clone: It may be a read error: a sequence one base away is much more abundant. Gene names follow the mouse nomenclature. The read terminates 4 residues ahead of where the CDR3 ends, so the germline J gene completes it. Other DNA sequences in this specimen translate into the identical CDR3. The V and J genes are TRBV5 and TRBJ1-2, with 9 nucleotides matching TRBD1. The CDR3 covers 14 residues. The junction had 2 bases not matched to a gene; V was cut back by 4 bases and J by 2 bases. Germline-derived CDR1 and CDR2 are LGHNA and YNLKQL (reference sequence). The CDR3 sequence is CASSPGTGNSDYTF. The CDR3 DNA, read in part, is TGTGCCAGCAGCCCAGGGACAGGGAACTCC.

Note on this clone: Genes here carry mouse names. The read ends 4 residues before the CDR3 terminus; that terminus is restored from the germline J gene. This chain links TRBV1 with TRBJ2-5, with TRBD2 identical over 11 bases. This CDR3 has 16 residues. V gave up 5 bases and J gave up 1 base; unmatched junction bases: 5. The germline gives CDR1 NSQYPW, CDR2 LRSPGD (reference sequence). Partial CDR3 DNA: TGCACCTGCAGTTCCCGACTGGGGGGGGACCAAGAC. Amino acids: CTCSSRLGGDQD. The whole CDR3 sequence is CTCSSRLGGDQDTQYF.

Regarding this clone: Gene names and germline refer to mouse. The read terminates 4 residues before the CDR3 end, so the remaining end is supplied by the germline J gene. Other DNA sequences of this sample code for an identical CDR3. The chain is built from TRBV19 and TRBJ2-2; 8 bases match TRBD2. There are 15 residues in the CDR3. The V gene's germline CDR1 is FNHDT and CDR2 SITEND (reference sequence). V lost 2 bases to trimming and J lost 2 bases; unmatched junction nucleotides: 2. The CDR3 spells CASSMGLANTGQLYF. CDR3 bases read: TGTGCCAGCAGTATGGGACTGGCTAACACCGGG. The full variable domain, in which reference TRBV19 and TRBJ2-2 provide the parts outside the CDR3, is GGIITQTPKFLIGQEGQKLTLKCQQNFNHDTMYWYRQDSGKGLRLIYYSITENDLQKGDLSEGYDASREKKSSFSLTVTSAQKNEMAVFLCASSMGLANTGQLYFGEGSKLTVL.